This T cell receptor beta chain was recovered during a study of OX40 agonist ivuxolimab in advanced cancers. The protocol was immunoSEQ multiplex PCR, while the TCRdb copy is restricted to in-frame clones and leaves out a portion. The table lists fewer than 80,000 clones, 75% to 90% of them singletons. Germline CDR1 and CDR2: LNHDA and SQIVND (reference sequence). The trim removed 3 bases at V and 4 bases at J, leaving 8 bases unmatched. This CDR3 contains 16 residues. Broader study findings: Clonal expansion from baseline to week 6 occurred in both CD4+ and CD8+ T cells. Expanded clones were, on average, more numerous among CD8+ T cells than CD4+.

Exclusion applied to patients with autoimmune disease history or systemic immunosuppression. Peripheral blood came from all dose cohorts at three timepoints. In regard to this clone: Its antigen remains unidentified.

Sequences were derived from CD4+ or CD8+ T cells sorted from blood, sampled in a trial of the OX40 agonist ivuxolimab. The sequence derives from an adult with an advanced solid tumor such as melanoma, head and neck, liver or kidney cancer. This rearrangement joins TRBV19 to TRBJ2-1, with 8 bases identical to TRBD2. The CDR3 DNA reads TGTGCCAGTAGTATCAGTCTAGCGGGCGATTACAATGAGCAGTTCTTC. Its translation is CASSISLAGDYNEQFF.